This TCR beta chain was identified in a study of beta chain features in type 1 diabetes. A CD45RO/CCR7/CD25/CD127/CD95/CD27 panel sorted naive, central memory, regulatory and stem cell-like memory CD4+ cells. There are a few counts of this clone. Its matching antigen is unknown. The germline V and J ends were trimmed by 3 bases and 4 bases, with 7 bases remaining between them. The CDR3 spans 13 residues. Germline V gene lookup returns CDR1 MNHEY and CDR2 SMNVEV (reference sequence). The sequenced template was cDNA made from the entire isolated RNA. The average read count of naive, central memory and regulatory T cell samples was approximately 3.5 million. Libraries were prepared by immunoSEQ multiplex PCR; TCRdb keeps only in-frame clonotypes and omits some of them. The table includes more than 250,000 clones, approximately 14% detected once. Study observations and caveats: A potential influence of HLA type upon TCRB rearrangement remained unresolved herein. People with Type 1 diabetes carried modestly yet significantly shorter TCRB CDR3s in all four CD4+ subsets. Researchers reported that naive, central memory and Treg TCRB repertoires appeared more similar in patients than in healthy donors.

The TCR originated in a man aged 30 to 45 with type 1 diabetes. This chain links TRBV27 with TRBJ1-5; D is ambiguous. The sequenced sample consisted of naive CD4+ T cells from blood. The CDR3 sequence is CASSFSRNQPQHF. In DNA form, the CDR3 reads TGTGCCAGCAGTTTTTCGAGGAATCAGCCCCAGCATTTT.